One and the same sample provided the 8 T cell receptor beta chains below, sequenced in a study of blood T cell repertoires in COVID-19. Produced via immunoSEQ multiplex PCR; TCRdb's table is partial and in-frame only. The profile shows roughly 110,000 clones, more than 70% of them singletons. Sequencing was done on a sample of peripheral blood. These receptors were obtained from a woman in her fifties or sixties with COVID-19, enrolled during active disease.

This clone was detected only a few times. The V call is TRBV2, the J call TRBJ2-2; tentative D call: TRBD2 (6 bases). Trimming pared 10 bases from V and 0 bases from J, leaving 18 bases between. The germline gives CDR1 SNHLY, CDR2 FYNNEI. This CDR3 comprises 16 residues. CDR3 bases: TGTGCCATAATAGTGGCGGGGTCTTCGAACACCGGGGAGCTGTTTTTT. This codes for CAIIVAGSSNTGELFF.

The chain couples TRBV2 to TRBJ1-4; 8 nucleotides match TRBD1. Germline V gene lookup returns CDR1 SNHLY and CDR2 FYNNEI. The V gene end was trimmed by 6 bases and the J gene end by 4 bases; junction bases not matched to a gene: 4. The CDR3 is 14 residues long. CDR3 sequence: CASRGTGGNEKLFF. CDR3 nucleotide sequence: TGTGCCAGCAGGGGGACAGGAGGTAATGAAAAACTGTTTTTT.

This clone appeared a single time. The chain uses TRBV19 and TRBJ2-2, with D perhaps TRBD2 (6 bases). The CDR3 extends over 15 amino acids. The V end lost 3 bases, the J end lost 1 base, and 9 bases lay between the germline ends. Germline lookup yields CDR1 LNHDA and CDR2 SQIVND (reference sequence). This CDR3 reads CASSIVGRNTGELFF. The CDR3 nucleotides read TGTGCCAGTAGTATTGTCGGGAGGAACACCGGGGAGCTGTTTTTT.

This chain links TRBV10-3 with TRBJ1-2, with D uncertain. The CDR3 length is 15 residues. Trimming removed 0 bases from V and 0 bases from J, with 8 bases in between. The V gene's germline CDR1 is ENHRY and CDR2 SYGVKD. The CDR3 loop is CAISESAEANYGYTF. For the CDR3, the DNA is TGTGCCATCAGTGAGTCGGCGGAGGCTAACTATGGCTACACCTTC.

The gene calls are TRBV6-5 and TRBJ1-3; D might be TRBD1 (6 bases). V lost 6 bases and J lost 4, with 10 bases in between. CDR3 size: 13 residues. Germline values: CDR1 MNHEY, CDR2 SVGAGI. This chain's CDR3 is CASSSGEGNTIYF. The CDR3 coding sequence is TGTGCCAGCAGCTCAGGGGAGGGAAACACCATATATTTT.

The chain employs TRBV9 and TRBJ1-2, with 10 bases identical to TRBD1. The V gene's germline CDR1 is SGDLS and CDR2 YYNGEE. The CDR3 loop spans 15 amino acids. The trim removed 4 bases at V and 2 bases at J, leaving 5 bases unmatched. The CDR3 loop is CASSSPGQGNYGYTF. CDR3 nucleotide sequence: TGTGCCAGCAGCTCCCCGGGACAGGGGAACTATGGCTACACCTTC.

J is TRBJ2-2 and V is TRBV19; D is uncertain. This CDR3 is built from 12 residues. Germline V gene lookup returns CDR1 LNHDA and CDR2 SQIVND (reference sequence). Trimming took off 4 bases at V and 7 bases at J, with 7 bases between the two ends. CDR3 protein: CASSTGLGELFF. The CDR3 DNA reads as TGTGCCAGTAGTACTGGGCTCGGGGAGCTGTTTTTT. The complete variable domain, with remaining parts taken from reference TRBV19 and TRBJ2-2, reads DGGITQSPKYLFRKEGQNVTLSCEQNLNHDAMYWYRQDPGQGLRLIYYSQIVNDFQKGDIAEGYSVSREKKESFPLTVTSAQKNPTAFYLCASSTGLGELFFGEGSRLTVL.

The gene calls are TRBV4-3 and TRBJ2-3, with 13 bases lining up with TRBD2. Germline lookup yields CDR1 LGHNA and CDR2 YSLEER. This CDR3 comprises 17 residues. J gave up 3 bases and V 4 bases, and 7 bases lay outside the gene matches. The CDR3, as DNA: TGCGCCAGCAGCCCGGGGACTAGCGGGGTAGGGACAGATACGCAGTATTTT. Residues: CASSPGTSGVGTDTQYF.